These 29 T cell receptor beta chains share one sample of origin, sequenced in a study of sequential checkpoint blockade in melanoma. Data came from immunoSEQ multiplex PCR; TCRdb stores just in-frame clones and leaves some out. The sample holds 25,000 to 30,000 clones, approximately 77% seen once. Treatment defined: randomized to nivolumab then ipilimumab (arm A) or the reverse (arm B). The sequenced sample was CD8+ T cells sorted from blood (inferred from file names), obtained from a patient given nivolumab and ipilimumab in sequence. The receptors were gathered from a human donor with melanoma.

V is TRBV9 and J is TRBJ2-5, with D possibly matching TRBD2 (6 bases). Germline V gives CDR1 SGDLS, CDR2 YYNGEE. CDR3 length: 18 residues. V was trimmed by 3 bases and J by 5 bases, leaving 26 bases between them. CDR3 loop: CASSETPGVMVAEETQYF. CDR3 nucleotide sequence: TGTGCCAGCAGCGAGACCCCGGGGGTGATGGTAGCCGAGGAGACCCAGTACTTC.

The chain has TRBV15 and TRBJ1-4, with unresolved D. The CDR3 runs 14 residues. V gave up 0 bases and J gave up 4 bases, with 6 bases separating them. Germline CDR1 is LNHNV and CDR2 is YYDKDF (reference sequence). CDR3 DNA sequence: TGTGCCACCAGCAGAGACAGACTTAATGAAAAACTGTTTTTT. Its protein product is CATSRDRLNEKLFF.

The CDR3 loop reads CAWSVDPGLPSAGELFF. CDR3 nucleotide sequence: TGTGCCTGGAGTGTAGACCCTGGTCTCCCGAGCGCCGGGGAGCTGTTTTTT. V usage is TRBV30 and J usage is TRBJ2-2; no reliable D call. The V end lost 0 bases, the J end lost 6 bases, and 20 bases lay between the germline ends. The CDR3 covers 17 residues. The germline V gene encodes CDR1 GTSNPN and CDR2 SVGIG (reference sequence).

This clone occurred a few times. The chain links TRBV4-2 to TRBJ2-2, with a possible D match to TRBD2 (5 bases). The CDR3 is made up of 15 amino acids. Germline values: CDR1 LGHNA, CDR2 YNFKEQ. V was cut by 1 base and J by 7 bases, with 13 bases left in between. The CDR3 coding sequence is TGTGCCAGCAGCCAAGCCCCCTCGGCGGGCGGGGAGCTGTTTTTT. Translation: CASSQAPSAGGELFF.

The chain couples TRBV10-3 to TRBJ2-1; TRBD1 is a possible D gene (6 bases). V lost 4 bases, J lost 10 bases, and 11 bases lay in between. CDR1 and CDR2 from the germline V gene are ENHRY and SYGVKD. The CDR3 totals 12 residues. The CDR3 region has the DNA TGTGCCATCAGTGCTGGGGGCGGCGAGCAGTTCTTC. Its translation is CAISAGGGEQFF.

This chain joins TRBV2 and TRBJ1-1, with TRBD1 as a possible D gene (6 bases). CDR3 length: 15 residues. The germline gives CDR1 SNHLY, CDR2 FYNNEI. V was cut by 1 base and J by 0 bases, with 9 bases left in between. DNA of the CDR3: TGTGCCAGCAGTGAAGAGGGGGTTATGAACACTGAAGCTTTCTTT. Its translation is CASSEEGVMNTEAFF.

A single count supports this clone. V is TRBV14 and J is TRBJ1-2; 9 bases map to TRBD1. The CDR3 sequence is 15 residues long. V lost 4 bases to trimming and J lost 3 bases; unmatched junction nucleotides: 6. Germline assignment: CDR1 SGHDN and CDR2 FVKESK. For the CDR3, the DNA is TGTGCCAGCAGCCCGACCGGGACAGGGCACTATGGCTACACCTTC. As protein: CASSPTGTGHYGYTF. Using reference TRBV14 and TRBJ1-2 for the parts outside the CDR3, the full variable domain is EAGVTQFPSHSVIEKGQTVTLRCDPISGHDNLYWYRRVMGKEIKFLLHFVKESKQDESGMPNNRFLAERTGGTYSTLKVQPAELEDSGVYFCASSPTGTGHYGYTFGSGTRLTVV.

The CDR3 nucleotides are TGTGCCAGCAGCTTAGGTGACAGCCCTCGACCGTCAGGGACCTACGAGCAGTACTTC. Protein sequence: CASSLGDSPRPSGTYEQYF. The chain combines TRBV7-9 with TRBJ2-7, with D perhaps TRBD1 (5 bases). Germline values: CDR1 SEHNR, CDR2 FQNEAQ (reference sequence). The ends were cut back, 1 base at V and 2 bases at J, with 24 bases in the middle. This CDR3 has 19 residues.

Here the CDR3 reads CSGYWGELYEQYF. The DNA of the CDR3 is TGCAGCGGCTACTGGGGGGAGTTATACGAGCAGTACTTC. This chain joins TRBV29-1 and TRBJ2-7; weak D call: TRBD2 (6 bases). The CDR3 sequence is 13 residues long. The germline gives CDR1 SQVTM, CDR2 ANQGSEA. The V and J ends lost 7 bases and 4 bases respectively, with 17 bases between them.

The sample holds a few counts of this clone. The gene calls are TRBV7-9 and TRBJ1-2, with TRBD1 matching 10 bases. CDR3 length: 14 residues. Germline CDR1 and CDR2: SEHNR and FQNEAQ (reference sequence). The V segment lost 8 bases and the J segment 6 bases; nucleotides outside the gene matches: 9. Written as DNA, the CDR3 is TGTGCCAGCGCGGAGGTCGGGACAGGGGATGGCTACACCTTC. Its protein is CASAEVGTGDGYTF.

The CDR3 nucleotides are TGTGCCAGCAGCTCACAGAACTCCTACGAGCAGTACTTC. It translates to CASSSQNSYEQYF. V usage is TRBV7-9 and J usage is TRBJ2-7, with D hard to call. The length of the CDR3 is 13 residues. Trimming left V 4 bases short and J 0 bases short, with 7 bases between. Germline lookup yields CDR1 SEHNR and CDR2 FQNEAQ (reference sequence).

The chain uses TRBV28 and TRBJ1-1, with 9 positions matching TRBD1. The junction had 8 bases not matched to a gene; V was cut back by 5 bases and J by 1 base. Germline values: CDR1 MDHEN, CDR2 SYDVKM. This CDR3 comprises 16 residues. CDR3 loop: CASSPPGQGANTEAFF. The CDR3 nucleotides are TGTGCCAGCAGTCCACCGGGACAGGGTGCGAACACTGAAGCTTTCTTT.

The CDR3 DNA reads TGTGCCAGTAGAGCGGGACATGAGGGTCGGTATGAAAAACTGTTTTTT. It is translated as CASRAGHEGRYEKLFF. The chain joins TRBV19 to TRBJ1-4; possible D gene TRBD1, 6 bases. With 6 bases removed from V and 6 bases from J, the gap between germline ends came to 20 bases. The CDR3 contains 16 residues. The germline gives CDR1 LNHDA, CDR2 SQIVND (reference sequence).

This clone was found a few times. One end of the junction is discordant with germline, which a read error may explain. The chain joins TRBV7-9 to TRBJ2-7; TRBD1 matches 10 bases. The length of the CDR3 is 15 residues. Looked up from germline, CDR1 is SEHNR and CDR2 is FQNEAQ (reference sequence). The CDR3: CASSQERTGGYEQYF. The CDR3 DNA reads TGCGCCAGCAGCCAAGAGAGGACAGGGGGTTACGAGCAGTACTTC.

This chain links TRBV18 with TRBJ2-2; 9 bases agree with TRBD1. Losses at the gene ends were 8 bases for V and 0 bases for J; bases not matched to a gene: 4. Germline CDR1 is KGHSH and CDR2 is LQKENI. There are 15 residues in the CDR3. The CDR3 region has the DNA TGTGCCAGCCTTCGACAGGGGGCGAACACCGGGGAGCTGTTTTTT. It encodes CASLRQGANTGELFF.

V and J are TRBV4-2 and TRBJ2-2, with TRBD2 as a possible D gene (7 bases). CDR3 length: 14 residues. CDR1 LGHNA and CDR2 YNFKEQ come from the germline V gene. The V gene lost 0 bases and the J gene lost 10 bases, with 12 bases spanning the gap. In nucleotides, the CDR3 is TGTGCCAGCAGCCAAGAGGGGGGGCGTGCGGAGCTGTTTTTT. Its protein is CASSQEGGRAELFF.

V usage is TRBV27 and J usage is TRBJ2-3; maybe TRBD2 (7 bases). V lost 8 bases and J 2 bases, leaving 11 bases between the germline ends. Germline values: CDR1 MNHEY, CDR2 SMNVEV (reference sequence). The CDR3 loop spans 13 amino acids. The CDR3 nucleotides read TGTGCCAGCCGGGGGGCCCCCACAGATACGCAGTATTTT. Translated, it gives CASRGAPTDTQYF.

J is TRBJ2-7 and V is TRBV7-9; 9 nucleotides line up with TRBD1. From germline, CDR1 is SEHNR and CDR2 FQNEAQ (reference sequence). The CDR3 extends over 18 amino acids. Germline trimming cut 4 bases from V and 2 bases from J; bases unmatched to any gene: 15. CDR3: CASSSPGTGYLVTYEQYF. The CDR3, as DNA: TGTGCCAGCAGCTCCCCCGGGACAGGGTATCTCGTTACCTACGAGCAGTACTTC.

The rearrangement joins TRBV11-2 to TRBJ2-1; TRBD1 is a possible D gene (5 bases). From germline, CDR1 is SGHAT and CDR2 FQNNGV. This CDR3 is built from 12 residues. V was trimmed by 6 bases and J by 5 bases, leaving 8 bases between them. CDR3 bases: TGTGCCAGCAGTCAGGGCCACAATGAGCAGTTCTTC. Its protein product is CASSQGHNEQFF.

The V call is TRBV7-9, the J call TRBJ2-1, with 9 positions matching TRBD2. J gave up 0 bases and V 3 bases, and 6 bases lay outside the gene matches. This CDR3 is built from 17 residues. The germline V gene encodes CDR1 SEHNR and CDR2 FQNEAQ (reference sequence). The CDR3 loop is CASSFSPAGGSYNEQFF. The CDR3 nucleotides are TGTGCCAGCAGCTTCTCACCAGCGGGGGGCTCCTACAATGAGCAGTTCTTC.

The chain links TRBV9 to TRBJ2-7; 11 nucleotides match TRBD1. Germline CDR1 and CDR2: SGDLS and YYNGEE. The CDR3 sequence is 14 residues long. The V gene end was trimmed by 3 bases and the J gene end by 4 bases; junction bases not matched to a gene: 3. CDR3 nucleotide sequence: TGTGCCAGCAGCGGGGGACAGGGGGAATACGAGCAGTACTTC. As protein: CASSGGQGEYEQYF.

The V and J genes are TRBV19 and TRBJ2-1; D is unresolved. Trimming removed 3 bases at V and 0 bases at J, with 9 bases between. The germline gives CDR1 LNHDA, CDR2 SQIVND (reference sequence). The CDR3 runs 15 residues. The CDR3 nucleotides are TGTGCCAGTAGTATTTCCCTAAGCTCCTACAATGAGCAGTTCTTC. It codes for CASSISLSSYNEQFF.

V usage is TRBV7-2 and J usage is TRBJ1-2, with TRBD1 matching 7 bases. J gave up 2 bases and V 6 bases, and 0 bases lay outside the gene matches. Per germline, CDR1 SGHTA and CDR2 FQGNSA. The CDR3 is made up of 12 amino acids. CDR3 bases: TGTGCCAGCAGGGGACAGAACTATGGCTACACCTTC. Translation: CASRGQNYGYTF.

By proportion, this clone is large. J is TRBJ2-2 and V is TRBV7-7, with D possibly TRBD2 on 6 matching bases. Germline V gene lookup returns CDR1 SSHAT and CDR2 FNYEAQ (reference sequence). The CDR3 runs 12 residues. CDR3 DNA: TGTGCTACGGGGGAGGACACCGGGGAGCTGTTTTTT. Translating it yields CATGEDTGELFF.

This chain connects TRBV5-1 to TRBJ2-7; D possibly corresponds to TRBD2 (5 bases). V lost 4 bases and J lost 3, with 14 bases in between. In germline, CDR1 is SGHRS, CDR2 YFSETQ. The length of the CDR3 is 14 residues. The CDR3 spells CASSMGGYGYEQYF. CDR3 coding DNA: TGCGCCAGCAGCATGGGCGGGTACGGCTACGAGCAGTACTTC.

This clone appeared a single time. The J gene is TRBJ2-3, the V gene TRBV10-1, with 9 bases that match TRBD2. The J segment lost 4 bases and the V segment lost 5 bases, leaving 7 bases of the junction unmatched. Germline-derived CDR1 and CDR2 are WNHNN and SYGVQD (reference sequence). The CDR3 loop spans 15 amino acids. The CDR3 DNA reads as TGCGCCAGCAGTACTGGCGGGGGGGCGGCAGATACGCAGTATTTT. It is translated as CASSTGGGAADTQYF.

This clone was counted a single time. The chain uses TRBV7-2 and TRBJ2-7, with 7 positions matching TRBD1. With V trimmed by 1 base and J by 0 bases, 3 bases remained unmatched. Germline values: CDR1 SGHTA, CDR2 FQGNSA. The CDR3 consists of 15 residues. CDR3 sequence reads: CASSLDPGGSYEQYF. For the CDR3, the DNA is TGTGCCAGCAGCTTAGACCCAGGGGGCTCCTACGAGCAGTACTTC.

The chain links TRBV5-4 to TRBJ2-2; tentative D call: TRBD2 (5 bases). Trimming stripped 3 bases from V and 2 bases from J, with 11 bases between. The CDR3 covers 15 residues. Germline V lookup: CDR1 SGHNT, CDR2 YYREEE (reference sequence). The CDR3 DNA sequence: TGTGCCAGCAGCTATACCGGGGTTAACACCGGGGAGCTGTTTTTT. Encoded protein: CASSYTGVNTGELFF.

This clone was recorded many times. The CDR3 reads CASSLAGTPDSYGYTF. The CDR3 nucleotides read TGTGCCAGCAGCTTAGCCGGGACTCCCGACTCTTATGGCTACACCTTC. The chain uses TRBV7-2 and TRBJ1-2, with D maybe TRBD1 (5 bases). The CDR3 runs to 16 residues. The germline gives CDR1 SGHTA, CDR2 FQGNSA. V gave up 0 bases and J gave up 5 bases, with 16 bases separating them.